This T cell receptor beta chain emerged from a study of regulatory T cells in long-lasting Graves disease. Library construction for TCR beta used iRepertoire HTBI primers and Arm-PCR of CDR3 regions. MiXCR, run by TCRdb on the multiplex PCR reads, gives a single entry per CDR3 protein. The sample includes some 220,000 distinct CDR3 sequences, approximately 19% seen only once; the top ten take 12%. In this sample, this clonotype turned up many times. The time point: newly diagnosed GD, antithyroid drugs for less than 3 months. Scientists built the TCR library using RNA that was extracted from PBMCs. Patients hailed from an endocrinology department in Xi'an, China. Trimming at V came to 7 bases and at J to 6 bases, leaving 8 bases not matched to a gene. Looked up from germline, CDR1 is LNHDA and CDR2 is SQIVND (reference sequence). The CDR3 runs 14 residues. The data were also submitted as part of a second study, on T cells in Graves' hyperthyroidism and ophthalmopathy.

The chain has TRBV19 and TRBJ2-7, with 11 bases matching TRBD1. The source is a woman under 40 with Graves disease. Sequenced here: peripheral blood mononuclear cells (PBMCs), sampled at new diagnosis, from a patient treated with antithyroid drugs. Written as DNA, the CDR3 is TGTGCCAGTAAACGGACAGGGGGCGGTGGCGAGCAGTACTTC. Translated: CASKRTGGGGEQYF.